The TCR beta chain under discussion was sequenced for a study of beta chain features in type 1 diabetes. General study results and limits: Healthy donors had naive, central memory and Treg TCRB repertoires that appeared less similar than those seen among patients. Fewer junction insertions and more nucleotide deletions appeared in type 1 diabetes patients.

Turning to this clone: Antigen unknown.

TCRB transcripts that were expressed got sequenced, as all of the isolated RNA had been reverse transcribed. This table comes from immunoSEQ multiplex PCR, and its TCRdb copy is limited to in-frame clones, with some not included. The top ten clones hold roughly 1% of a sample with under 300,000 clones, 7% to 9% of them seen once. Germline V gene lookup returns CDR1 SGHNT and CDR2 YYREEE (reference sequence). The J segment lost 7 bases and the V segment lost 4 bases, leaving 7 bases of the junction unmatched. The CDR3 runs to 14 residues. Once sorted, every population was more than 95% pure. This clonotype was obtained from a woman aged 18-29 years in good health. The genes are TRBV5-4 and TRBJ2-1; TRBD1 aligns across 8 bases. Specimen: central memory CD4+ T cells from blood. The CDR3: CASSKTGGRNEQFF. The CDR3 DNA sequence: TGTGCCAGCAGCAAAACAGGGGGAAGGAATGAGCAGTTCTTC.